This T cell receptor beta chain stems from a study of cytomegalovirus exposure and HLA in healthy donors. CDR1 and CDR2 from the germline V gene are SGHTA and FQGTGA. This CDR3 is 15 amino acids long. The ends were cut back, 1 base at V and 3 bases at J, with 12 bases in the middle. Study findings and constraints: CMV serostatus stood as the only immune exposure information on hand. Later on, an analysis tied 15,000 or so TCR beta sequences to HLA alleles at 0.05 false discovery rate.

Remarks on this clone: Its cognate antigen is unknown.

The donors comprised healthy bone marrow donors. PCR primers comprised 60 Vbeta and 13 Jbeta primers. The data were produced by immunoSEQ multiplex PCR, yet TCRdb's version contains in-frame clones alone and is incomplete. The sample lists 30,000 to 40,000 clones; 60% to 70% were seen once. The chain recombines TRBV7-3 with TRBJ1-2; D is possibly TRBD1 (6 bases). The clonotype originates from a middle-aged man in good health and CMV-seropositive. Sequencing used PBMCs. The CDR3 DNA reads TGTGCCAGCAGCTTAATTGCGGGGGGCGACTATGGCTACACCTTC. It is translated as CASSLIAGGDYGYTF.